Reported below is one TCR beta chain. Described time point: newly diagnosed GD, antithyroid drugs for less than 3 months. Preparation of the TCR library used RNA extracted from PBMCs. This sample was taken from a study of regulatory T cells in long-lasting Graves disease. The V segment lost 0 bases and the J segment 2 bases; nucleotides outside the gene matches: 7. Germline values: CDR1 MGHRA, CDR2 YSYEKL. CDR3 length: 16 amino acids. In building TCR beta libraries, iRepertoire HTBI primers were used together with Arm-PCR of CDR3 regions. MiXCR, run by TCRdb on the multiplex PCR reads, gives a single entry per CDR3 protein. The table lists 440,000 or so distinct CDR3 sequences, about 15% of them singletons. The same sample was also studied in work on T cells in Graves' hyperthyroidism and ophthalmopathy.

The receptor was derived from a young woman with Graves disease. Sequences were derived from peripheral blood mononuclear cells (PBMCs), sampled at new diagnosis, from a patient treated with antithyroid drugs. The chain carries TRBV4-1 and TRBJ2-7, with 7 bases fitting TRBD2. The CDR3 bases are TGCGCCAGCAGCCAAGATTCCGCGGGAGAAACCTACGAGCAGTACTTC. Residues: CASSQDSAGETYEQYF.